The next 19 T cell receptor beta chains were all read from a single sample in a study of cytomegalovirus exposure and HLA in healthy donors. Both 60 Vbeta primers and 13 Jbeta primers went into the PCR. Generated by immunoSEQ multiplex PCR, the TCRdb table keeps only in-frame clones and is missing some. The sample lists just over 150,000 clones; around 84% were seen once. Sequencing was done on a sample of PBMCs. The receptors were gathered from a woman in her forties in good health and CMV-seronegative.

The chain uses TRBV15 and TRBJ2-2; D unresolved. Germline CDR1 and CDR2: LNHNV and YYDKDF (reference sequence). This CDR3 contains 15 residues. Trimming stripped 0 bases from V and 2 bases from J, with 7 bases between. CDR3 in DNA: TGTGCCACCAGCAGAGAGAGACATAACACCGGGGAGCTGTTTTTT. Residues: CATSRERHNTGELFF.

This sequence joins TRBV27 and TRBJ1-2; D is possibly TRBD1 (6 bases). CDR3 length: 13 residues. Germline V gene sequence: CDR1 MNHEY, CDR2 SMNVEV (reference sequence). Trimming took off 5 bases at V and 2 bases at J, with 9 bases between the two ends. CDR3 sequence reads: CASSAQGNYGYTF. CDR3 in DNA: TGTGCCAGCAGTGCACAGGGAAACTATGGCTACACCTTC.

The V and J genes are TRBV15 and TRBJ1-2, with a possible D match to TRBD1 (5 bases). V lost 2 bases, J lost 1 base, and 20 bases lay in between. This CDR3 is built from 18 residues. Germline V gene data show CDR1 as LNHNV and CDR2 as YYDKDF (reference sequence). CDR3 protein: CATSRKTGSVLLNYGYTF. The CDR3 nucleotides are TGTGCCACCAGCAGAAAAACAGGTTCTGTTCTCCTTAACTATGGCTACACCTTC.

The gene calls are TRBV28 and TRBJ2-7; 9 bases are a match to TRBD2. CDR3 length equals 14 residues. The germline CDR1 and CDR2 sequences are MDHEN and SYDVKM. Trimming removed 5 bases from V and 8 bases from J; junction bases left unmatched: 10. The chain's CDR3 is CASSPGGGVTKQYF. As DNA, the CDR3 is TGTGCCAGCAGTCCTGGCGGGGGGGTAACGAAGCAGTACTTC.

This clone was observed a few times. The chain joins TRBV28 to TRBJ2-7; 9 positions match TRBD2. There are 16 residues in the CDR3. Germline lookup yields CDR1 MDHEN and CDR2 SYDVKM. Trimming took 7 bases from V and 3 from J; bases not matched to a gene: 13. CDR3 DNA sequence: TGTGCCAGCACTCGGGGCGGGAGGGGGAATGTCTACGAGCAGTACTTC. Its protein product is CASTRGGRGNVYEQYF.

V is TRBV7-2 and J is TRBJ2-5; maybe TRBD2 (6 bases). The CDR3 runs to 14 residues. CDR1 is SGHTA, CDR2 FQGNSA, per germline. The V gene lost 7 bases and the J gene lost 3 bases, with 15 bases spanning the gap. The CDR3 reads CASMLGRGKETQYF. The DNA of the CDR3 is TGTGCCAGCATGCTTGGGCGGGGAAAAGAGACCCAGTACTTC.

V gene TRBV4-1 combines with J gene TRBJ2-1, with TRBD1 as a possible D gene (5 bases). V was shortened by 4 bases and J by 9 bases, with 22 bases between the two germline ends. Germline V gives CDR1 MGHRA, CDR2 YSYEKL. The CDR3 runs 16 residues. CDR3 sequence reads: CASSPSPAGSLGEQFF. DNA of the CDR3: TGCGCCAGCAGCCCCTCTCCGGCAGGGTCATTAGGTGAGCAGTTCTTC.

This clone was counted between two and nine times. The CDR3 is CASSQELVEKLFF. In nucleotides, the CDR3 is TGCGCCAGCAGCCAGGAGTTGGTGGAAAAACTGTTTTTT. V is TRBV4-1 and J is TRBJ1-4; no clear D gene. The germline V gene encodes CDR1 MGHRA and CDR2 YSYEKL. V dropped 3 bases and J dropped 8 bases, with 10 bases sitting between them. There are 13 residues in the CDR3.

The rearrangement joins TRBV10-3 to TRBJ2-5; no reliable D call. The V end lost 8 bases, the J end lost 4 bases, and 14 bases lay between the germline ends. From germline, CDR1 is ENHRY and CDR2 SYGVKD. This CDR3 comprises 13 residues. CDR3 amino acids: CAIGQQVGETQYF. The CDR3 DNA is TGTGCCATCGGGCAACAAGTGGGAGAGACCCAGTACTTC.

This clone was counted a few times. The genes are TRBV7-9 and TRBJ1-4; 8 nucleotides align to TRBD1. Trimming at V came to 2 bases and at J to 5 bases, leaving 1 base not matched to a gene. Germline CDR1 SEHNR, CDR2 FQNEAQ (reference sequence). There are 14 residues in the CDR3. The CDR3 bases are TGTGCCAGCAGCTTAAGACAGGGGAATGAAAAACTGTTTTTT. As protein: CASSLRQGNEKLFF.

This clone came up a few times. This chain uses TRBV5-4 with TRBJ2-3; perhaps TRBD2 as D (6 bases). Germline V gene sequence: CDR1 SGHNT, CDR2 YYREEE (reference sequence). The CDR3 totals 13 residues. V lost 6 bases, J lost 5 bases, and 13 bases lay in between. This CDR3 reads CASKAGYGDTQYF. In DNA form, the CDR3 reads TGTGCCAGCAAGGCGGGGTACGGAGATACGCAGTATTTT.

This chain links TRBV18 with TRBJ1-2; D not certain. Germline assignment: CDR1 KGHSH and CDR2 LQKENI. The ends were cut back, 2 bases at V and 4 bases at J, with 5 bases in the middle. The CDR3 is 12 amino acids. As DNA, the CDR3 is TGTGCCAGCTCACCAACAGCCTATGGCTACACCTTC. Its translation is CASSPTAYGYTF.

The CDR3, as DNA: TGTGCCAGCAGGCGCCCGGGAGGGGTGACTGAAGCTTTCTTT. This gives the protein CASRRPGGVTEAFF. The chain couples TRBV11-2 to TRBJ1-1, with D tentatively TRBD1 (5 bases). Trimming cost V 6 bases and J 5 bases, with 16 bases left between them. The germline CDR1 and CDR2 sequences are SGHAT and FQNNGV. The CDR3 runs 14 residues.

The chain employs TRBV4-1 and TRBJ1-6; 11 bases map to TRBD1. There are 16 residues in the CDR3. With V trimmed by 2 bases and J by 9 bases, 6 bases remained unmatched. Germline V gene sequence: CDR1 MGHRA, CDR2 YSYEKL. In DNA, the CDR3 is TGCGCCAGCAGCCAACTTACCGGGACAGGGGGTTCACCCCTCCACTTT. Translation gives CASSQLTGTGGSPLHF.

The chain joins TRBV6-1 to TRBJ1-5; TRBD1 is a possible D gene (5 bases). V lost 1 base to trimming and J lost 7 bases, with 14 bases between them. Per germline, CDR1 MNHNS and CDR2 SASEGT. This CDR3 has 15 amino acids. The CDR3 sequence is CASSEGGQGGQPQHF. For the CDR3, the DNA is TGTGCCAGCAGTGAAGGAGGTCAGGGTGGGCAGCCCCAGCATTTT.

The chain recombines TRBV2 with TRBJ1-2; a weak D match, TRBD1 (6 bases). The germline V gene has CDR1 SNHLY and CDR2 FYNNEI. Trimming removed 4 bases at V and 0 bases at J, with 12 bases between. CDR3 length equals 15 residues. CDR3 amino acids: CASSGGQGANYGYTF. The DNA for the CDR3 is TGTGCCAGCAGTGGGGGGCAGGGAGCTAACTATGGCTACACCTTC.

V is TRBV6-1 and J is TRBJ2-7; a weak D match, TRBD1 (7 bases). Trimming cost V 3 bases and J 1 base, with 10 bases left between them. Germline assignment: CDR1 MNHNS and CDR2 SASEGT. The length of the CDR3 is 14 residues. CDR3 sequence (DNA): TGTGCCAGCAGTGAGGCGGGACAGTCCTACGAGCAGTACTTC. Protein sequence: CASSEAGQSYEQYF.

CDR3 coding DNA: TGTGCCAGCAGTTTAGGGAGTGGACAGCCCCAGCATTTT. This encodes CASSLGSGQPQHF. This sequence joins TRBV27 and TRBJ1-5; unclear D gene. Per germline, CDR1 MNHEY and CDR2 SMNVEV (reference sequence). This CDR3 has 13 amino acids. The V and J ends lost 2 bases and 7 bases respectively, with 9 bases between them.

The V call is TRBV7-2, the J call TRBJ2-5; D possibly corresponds to TRBD1 (5 bases). V was cut by 5 bases and J by 5 bases, with 15 bases left in between. CDR3 length equals 14 residues. The germline V gene has CDR1 SGHTA and CDR2 FQGNSA. The DNA for the CDR3 is TGTGCCAGCAGCCGGCCTAGGGCAGGGGAGACCCAGTACTTC. Translating gives CASSRPRAGETQYF.